The present T cell receptor (beta chain) was sequenced within a study of blood T cells in healthy people across ages. Germline V CDR1 and CDR2: WNHNN, SYGVQD (reference sequence). Losses at the gene ends were 6 bases for V and 0 bases for J; bases not matched to a gene: 7. The CDR3 has 16 residues. The second PCR ran about 6 to 11 cycles with a sample-barcoded 5' primer and J-beta primers. From the 5' RACE reads, TCRdb called clonotypes with MiXCR, one entry per CDR3 protein. The sample lists 800,000 to 1,300,000 distinct CDR3 sequences, 25% occurring once. These data also formed part of another study, on T cells of mothers and their children. This second study notes: Nine systemically healthy Caucasian donors: three mothers, six children.

The chain is built from TRBV10-1 and TRBJ1-1; the match to TRBD1 covers 10 bases. The TCR comes from a girl aged 2 to 9 in good health. The sample comprised blood. CDR3 nucleotides: TGCGCCAGCAGCCAAGGGACAGGGGTCATGAACACTGAAGCTTTCTTT. It codes for CASSQGTGVMNTEAFF.